These T cell receptor beta chains were read from a single sample in a study of cytomegalovirus exposure and HLA in healthy donors. The data were produced by immunoSEQ multiplex PCR, yet TCRdb's version contains in-frame clones alone and is incomplete. Here the sample spans over 150,000 clones, about 88% being singletons. Sequencing was performed on PBMCs. The receptors were gathered from a man younger than 40 in good health and CMV-seropositive. CDR3s include the opening cysteine and the closing phenylalanine or tryptophan. The order of the fields is V gene, clone size, J gene, D gene, CDR3 DNA, CDR3 protein. D genes are given only for firm matches. The size field is filled for only some rows; it gives once, few, many or a size class.

V gene: TRBV13; clone size: NA; J gene: TRBJ2-7; D gene: TRBD2; CDR3 DNA: TGTGCCAGCAGCTTAGGACTAGCGGGAGGGCCGATGGGGGAGCAGTACTTC; CDR3 protein: CASSLGLAGGPMGEQYF
V gene: TRBV6-1; clone size: NA; J gene: TRBJ2-3; D gene: TRBD2; CDR3 DNA: TGTGCCAGCAGTGAAGGGAACGGGAGGTCAGATACGCAGTATTTT; CDR3 protein: CASSEGNGRSDTQYF
V gene: TRBV15; clone size: NA; J gene: TRBJ2-5; D gene: TRBD2; CDR3 DNA: TGTGCCACCAGCCGACTAGCGGGCCGAGAGACCCAGTACTTC; CDR3 protein: CATSRLAGRETQYF
V gene: TRBV4-1; clone size: NA; J gene: TRBJ2-1; D gene: NA; CDR3 DNA: TGCGCCAGCAGCCAAACATTGGGAGTAGCCTCCAATGAGCAGTTCTTC; CDR3 protein: CASSQTLGVASNEQFF
V gene: TRBV7-2; clone size: NA; J gene: TRBJ2-2; D gene: NA; CDR3 DNA: TGTGCCAGCAGCCTCTACGGGGGAGGAGGCGGGGAGCTGTTTTTT; CDR3 protein: CASSLYGGGGGELFF
V gene: TRBV5-3; clone size: NA; J gene: TRBJ2-5; D gene: TRBD1; CDR3 DNA: TGTGCCAGACACAGGGGTATGAAAGAGACCCAGTACTTC; CDR3 protein: CARHRGMKETQYF
V gene: TRBV6-1; clone size: few; J gene: TRBJ1-2; D gene: TRBD1; CDR3 DNA: TGTGCCAGCAGTGAAAGGACAGGGGATAGCTATGGCTACACCTTC; CDR3 protein: CASSERTGDSYGYTF
V gene: TRBV27; clone size: NA; J gene: TRBJ1-1; D gene: TRBD1; CDR3 DNA: TGTGCCACCAGAGGGGGACAGGGGAAGAACACTGAAGCTTTCTTT; CDR3 protein: CATRGGQGKNTEAFF
V gene: TRBV4-3; clone size: NA; J gene: TRBJ1-2; D gene: NA; CDR3 DNA: TGCGCCAGCAGCCTGAACAGGGAAGGTGGCTACACCTTC; CDR3 protein: CASSLNREGGYTF
V gene: TRBV6-5; clone size: few; J gene: TRBJ2-1; D gene: TRBD2; CDR3 DNA: TGTGCCAGCAGAGGAGCGGGAGATGATGAGCAGTTCTTC; CDR3 protein: CASRGAGDDEQFF
V gene: TRBV5-5; clone size: NA; J gene: TRBJ1-2; D gene: TRBD1; CDR3 DNA: TGTGCCAGCGCTCCGGGACAGGACCTTAACTATGGCTACACCTTC; CDR3 protein: CASAPGQDLNYGYTF
V gene: TRBV29-1; clone size: NA; J gene: TRBJ2-7; D gene: TRBD1; CDR3 DNA: TGCAGCGTTGAAGGGGGGATGACAGGGACCGAGCAGTACTTC; CDR3 protein: CSVEGGMTGTEQYF
V gene: TRBV11-3; clone size: NA; J gene: TRBJ2-1; D gene: TRBD2; CDR3 DNA: TGTGCCAGCAGCTTAGATCGGGCGGGAGTATCCTACAATGAGCAGTTCTTC; CDR3 protein: CASSLDRAGVSYNEQFF
V gene: TRBV5-5; clone size: NA; J gene: TRBJ1-4; D gene: NA; CDR3 DNA: TGTGCCAGCAGCTTGTCCGTTAATGAAAAACTGTTTTTT; CDR3 protein: CASSLSVNEKLFF
V gene: TRBV5-1; clone size: NA; J gene: TRBJ1-2; D gene: NA; CDR3 DNA: TGCGCCAGCAGCTTGGAGGCAGGGGATTGGTATGGCTACACCTTC; CDR3 protein: CASSLEAGDWYGYTF
V gene: TRBV18; clone size: NA; J gene: TRBJ1-3; D gene: TRBD1; CDR3 DNA: TGTGCCAGCTCCAACCCGAGGGGGCCCACTGGAAACACCATATATTTT; CDR3 protein: CASSNPRGPTGNTIYF
V gene: TRBV9; clone size: once; J gene: TRBJ2-2; D gene: TRBD2; CDR3 DNA: TGTGCCAGCAGCGTAGGGCTAGCGGCGAACACCGGGGAGCTGTTTTTT; CDR3 protein: CASSVGLAANTGELFF
V gene: TRBV4-3; clone size: few; J gene: TRBJ1-1; D gene: NA; CDR3 DNA: TGCGCCAGCAGCCTTGGGCCGGGAGGATGGAACACTGAAGCTTTCTTT; CDR3 protein: CASSLGPGGWNTEAFF
V gene: TRBV30; clone size: NA; J gene: TRBJ2-7; D gene: NA; CDR3 DNA: TGTGCCTGGAGCAGACTAGGAGGAGTTGGCGAGCAGTACTTC; CDR3 protein: CAWSRLGGVGEQYF
V gene: TRBV29-1; clone size: NA; J gene: TRBJ2-1; D gene: TRBD1; CDR3 DNA: TGCAGCGTTGGGGGACAGTTCGACAATGAGCAGTTCTTC; CDR3 protein: CSVGGQFDNEQFF
V gene: TRBV29-1; clone size: once; J gene: TRBJ1-1; D gene: NA; CDR3 DNA: TGCAGCGTTGAAGGAGGTCAGAACACTGAAGCTTTCTTT; CDR3 protein: CSVEGGQNTEAFF
V gene: TRBV4-1; clone size: NA; J gene: TRBJ1-2; D gene: NA; CDR3 DNA: TGCGCCAGCAGCCCCCCTCTTCCGGGAGCTACTAGAGACGGCTACACCTTC; CDR3 protein: CASSPPLPGATRDGYTF
V gene: TRBV4-3; clone size: NA; J gene: TRBJ2-1; D gene: NA; CDR3 DNA: TGCGCCAGCAGCCCCGACCCGCGGGGCAATGAGCAGTTCTTC; CDR3 protein: CASSPDPRGNEQFF
V gene: TRBV30; clone size: NA; J gene: TRBJ2-7; D gene: NA; CDR3 DNA: TGTGCCGGGAGCGGAGCGTACGAGCAGTACTTC; CDR3 protein: CAGSGAYEQYF